The present T cell receptor beta chain was sequenced within a study of identical twins. Study results and caveats: Out-of-frame alpha sequences that twins shared showed excess low generation probability. The authors noted that invariant MAIT and iNKT cells could partly confound zero-insertion analyses.

Germline V gene data show CDR1 as SGHTA and CDR2 as FQGTGA. The CDR3 totals 13 residues. A remark on this clonotype: Antigen unknown. At one boundary the junction diverges from the germline segment, which might be a read error.

Unique molecular identifiers were present on cDNA, and template switching added a universal primer site. Each CDR3 protein is one row after TCRdb ran MiXCR on the 5' RACE reads. The table records 450,000 or so distinct CDR3 sequences, 13% to 15% of them present only once. The same sample was also used in a study of yellow fever vaccine responses in identical twins.

The chain carries TRBV7-3 and TRBJ1-5; no definite D call. The sequenced sample was CD4+ T cells sorted from blood. This receptor was obtained from a woman aged 18-29 years in good health. CDR3 nucleotides: TGTGCCAGCAGCTTAGCCCCGAATCACCCCCAGCATTTT. It translates to CASSLAPNHPQHF.